The 30 T cell receptor beta chains presented below share a single source sample, sequenced in a study of CD8 T cells in ankylosing spondylitis. Study-level findings and limits: Typical of ankylosing spondylitis blood, it appeared, was a TCR beta motif of eight highly homologous variants.

Each CDR3 protein is one row after TCRdb ran MiXCR on the 5' RACE reads. Altogether over 600,000 distinct CDR3 sequences are present, about 20% being singletons, with the ten largest covering around a fifth. Antigen specificity for these receptors is unknown. The sequencing input was blood, either unsorted or a sorted T cell fraction (not recorded which). The receptors derive from a male donor with ankylosing spondylitis.

This clonotype was seen more than once but under ten times. V gene TRBV28 combines with J gene TRBJ2-1; 8 positions match TRBD2. J was trimmed by 4 bases and V by 5 bases; bases with no gene match: 10. This CDR3 is 16 amino acids long. Germline CDR1 reads MDHEN; CDR2 reads SYDVKM. In DNA form, the CDR3 reads TGTGCCAGCAGTCCCCCGGGGGGGCCAAGTTACAATGAGCAGTTCTTC. The encoded protein is CASSPPGGPSYNEQFF.

The chain has TRBV20-1 and TRBJ1-1, with a possible D match to TRBD1 (5 bases). The V gene lost 5 bases and the J gene lost 6 bases, with 22 bases spanning the gap. Germline lookup yields CDR1 DFQATT and CDR2 SNEGSKA (reference sequence). This CDR3 comprises 15 residues. The CDR3 loop reads CSAATPGPSDAEAFF. CDR3 in DNA: TGCAGTGCTGCCACCCCGGGACCATCGGACGCTGAAGCTTTCTTT.

This clonotype was seen a single time. The rearrangement links TRBV12-3 or TRBV12-4 to TRBJ1-2; D uncertain. V lost 7 bases and J 8 bases, leaving 20 bases between the germline ends. The CDR3 is made up of 14 amino acids. In nucleotides, the CDR3 is TGTGCCAGCACTAAATCGGGGATTGTAGAGGGCTACACCTTC. It yields the protein CASTKSGIVEGYTF.

The chain links TRBV12-3 or TRBV12-4 to TRBJ2-5; the match to TRBD2 covers 8 bases. J gave up 1 base and V 6 bases, and 1 base lay outside the gene matches. The CDR3 spans 13 residues. CDR3 sequence: CASRAGAQETQYF. Here the CDR3 DNA reads TGTGCCAGCAGAGCGGGAGCCCAAGAGACCCAGTACTTC.

The chain joins TRBV29-1 to TRBJ2-3; D tentatively reads TRBD1 or TRBD2 (5 bases each). V was trimmed by 3 bases and J by 2 bases, leaving 9 bases between them. The CDR3 is 13 amino acids. The germline CDR1 and CDR2 sequences are SQVTM and ANQGSEA. The CDR3 nucleotides are TGCAGCGTTGAGGTGGGGACCACAGATACGCAGTATTTT. Its translation: CSVEVGTTDTQYF.

In its sample, this clonotype was seen a few times. CDR3 nucleotides: TGCGCCAGCAGCTTGGCCGGAGATCGAAACACTGAAGCTTTCTTT. Translating gives CASSLAGDRNTEAFF. V is TRBV5-1 and J is TRBJ1-1; D is unresolved. This CDR3 comprises 15 residues. The germline gives CDR1 SGHRS, CDR2 YFSETQ. Between the trimmed V and J ends, which lost 0 bases and 2 bases, there was a span of 11 bases.

The rearrangement joins TRBV5-1 to TRBJ1-2, with 8 bases that match TRBD1. Germline values: CDR1 SGHRS, CDR2 YFSETQ. Losses at the gene ends were 1 base for V and 6 bases for J; bases not matched to a gene: 2. The CDR3 has 13 residues. CDR3 sequence reads: CASSLTGGDGYTF. CDR3 sequence (DNA): TGCGCCAGCAGCTTGACAGGGGGAGATGGCTACACCTTC. The full variable domain, rest sourced from reference TRBV5-1 and TRBJ1-2, is KAGVTQTPRYLIKTRGQQVTLSCSPISGHRSVSWYQQTPGQGLQFLFEYFSETQRNKGNFPGRFSGRQFSNSRSEMNVSTLELGDSALYLCASSLTGGDGYTFGSGTRLTVV.

This chain joins TRBV29-1 and TRBJ2-7; weak D call: TRBD1 (6 bases). Germline V gene data show CDR1 as SQVTM and CDR2 as ANQGSEA. This CDR3 is 13 amino acids long. V lost 7 bases and J 6 bases, leaving 19 bases between the germline ends. The CDR3 loop is CSADAPGAGEQYF. The CDR3 DNA is TGCAGCGCCGACGCCCCAGGGGCAGGCGAGCAGTACTTC.

The chain recombines TRBV12-3 or TRBV12-4 with TRBJ2-2, with 10 positions matching TRBD1. This CDR3 is 15 amino acids long. V was clipped by 7 bases and J by 6 bases; unmatched bases: 8. The CDR3 reads CASTPDRGRAGELFF. The CDR3 DNA follows: TGTGCCAGCACCCCTGACAGGGGGCGGGCCGGGGAGCTGTTTTTT.

The chain is built from TRBV5-6 and TRBJ1-3; D unclear. V dropped 1 base and J dropped 1 base, with 9 bases sitting between them. Germline V CDR1 and CDR2: SGHDT, YYEEEE. The CDR3 spans 15 residues. The CDR3 region has the DNA TGTGCCAGCAGCTTGTTAGAAGGGTCTGGAAACACCATATATTTT. Encoded protein: CASSLLEGSGNTIYF.

In the case of this clonotype: The conserved closing phenylalanine or tryptophan is absent in this CDR3, likely reflecting a read error. V is TRBV6-1 and J is TRBJ2-1; 9 bases match TRBD2. With V trimmed by 3 bases and J by 3 bases, 3 bases remained unmatched. The CDR3 is 15 amino acids. The germline V gene encodes CDR1 MNHNS and CDR2 SASEGT. CDR3 sequence: CASSDGRGGYNEQFS. For the CDR3, the DNA is TGTGCCAGCAGTGATGGGCGGGGGGGCTACAATGAGCAGTTCTCC.

There are a few counts of this clonotype. The J gene is TRBJ2-7, the V gene TRBV20-1; D gene ambiguous. The V gene's germline CDR1 is DFQATT and CDR2 SNEGSKA (reference sequence). The V end lost 1 base, the J end lost 2 bases, and 15 bases lay between the germline ends. CDR3 length: 15 amino acids. The CDR3 coding sequence is TGCAGTGCTAGAGTCCCAGGCCCAAATCCCTACGAGCAGTACTTC. Its protein is CSARVPGPNPYEQYF.

This clonotype was counted between two and nine times. The chain joins TRBV12-3 or TRBV12-4 to TRBJ2-3, with D possibly matching TRBD2 (6 bases). The germline V and J ends were trimmed by 7 bases and 2 bases, with 19 bases remaining between them. CDR3 length: 16 amino acids. CDR3 nucleotide sequence: TGTGCCAGCACCCCGGACTACGGGGAGGACACAGATACGCAGTATTTT. It translates to CASTPDYGEDTDTQYF.

The rearrangement joins TRBV29-1 to TRBJ2-1; tentatively, D is TRBD2 (5 bases). V gave up 2 bases and J gave up 0 bases, with 14 bases separating them. Germline values: CDR1 SQVTM, CDR2 ANQGSEA. The CDR3 runs 16 residues. CDR3 coding DNA: TGCAGCGTTGAACGGCCCGGGGTGAGCTCCTACAATGAGCAGTTCTTC. Translating it yields CSVERPGVSSYNEQFF.

CDR3 bases: TGTGCCAGCAGCTTAGGTGGACGGGGGCCTCAAGAGACCCAGTACTTC. Translated, it gives CASSLGGRGPQETQYF. The rearrangement links TRBV7-2 to TRBJ2-5; D tentatively reads TRBD1 or TRBD2 (6 bases each). This CDR3 has 16 amino acids. Germline CDR1 is SGHTA and CDR2 is FQGNSA. V lost 1 base, J lost 2 bases, and 14 bases lay in between.

This clonotype was detected only a few times. The DNA of the CDR3 is TGCAGTGCGAGAAGAGCGGGGAGCTCTAATGAAAAACTGTTTTTT. Protein sequence: CSARRAGSSNEKLFF. The chain carries TRBV20-1 and TRBJ1-4; D gene unclear. Per germline, CDR1 DFQATT and CDR2 SNEGSKA (reference sequence). This CDR3 contains 15 residues. V shed 6 bases and J shed 3 bases, with 17 bases lying between them.

This clonotype was counted a few times. The chain carries TRBV5-1 and TRBJ2-3, with 7 bases lining up with TRBD2. This CDR3 contains 15 residues. From germline, CDR1 is SGHRS and CDR2 YFSETQ. With 2 bases clipped from V and 4 bases from J, the junction kept 7 bases outside the gene matches. This chain's CDR3 is CASSLQAGLADTQYF. The DNA of the CDR3 is TGCGCCAGCAGCTTACAAGCGGGGCTAGCAGATACGCAGTATTTT.

The chain couples TRBV20-1 to TRBJ2-7; 11 bases fit TRBD2. CDR1 is DFQATT and CDR2 is SNEGSKA in the germline V gene (reference sequence). This CDR3 has 20 residues. With V trimmed by 1 base and J by 2 bases, 19 bases remained unmatched. Here the CDR3 DNA reads TGCAGTGCTAGAGCCCCACAACGACTAGCGGGATCTCCTCCTCCCTACGAGCAGTACTTC. This gives the protein CSARAPQRLAGSPPPYEQYF.

In its sample, this clonotype was seen many times. The rearrangement links TRBV20-1 to TRBJ1-5; a possible D gene is TRBD1 (6 bases). This CDR3 contains 16 residues. The V end lost 3 bases, the J end lost 2 bases, and 17 bases lay between the germline ends. Germline-derived CDR1 and CDR2 are DFQATT and SNEGSKA (reference sequence). The CDR3 reads CSASGGRGPGNQPQHF. The CDR3 coding sequence is TGCAGTGCTAGCGGGGGCAGGGGCCCAGGCAATCAGCCCCAGCATTTT.

The V and J genes are TRBV20-1 and TRBJ2-5, with a weak D call TRBD1 (5 bases). This CDR3 has 12 residues. Trimming cost V 6 bases and J 9 bases, with 17 bases left between them. CDR1 and CDR2 (germline): DFQATT, SNEGSKA (reference sequence). CDR3 residues: CSAQGPRQAQYF. CDR3 DNA sequence: TGCAGTGCCCAGGGCCCCCGCCAGGCCCAGTACTTC.

As for this clonotype: The junction departs from the called germline gene at one end, perhaps through a read error. The chain combines TRBV3-1 with TRBJ2-3; 7 bases are a match to TRBD2. The CDR3 runs 11 residues. Germline V CDR1 and CDR2: LGHDT, YNNKEL (reference sequence). The CDR3 is CASSQDFLAVF. Written as DNA, the CDR3 is TGTGCCAGCAGCCAAGATTTCCTAGCGGTTTTT.

This clonotype was seen a few times. V gene TRBV12-3 or TRBV12-4 combines with J gene TRBJ2-7, with no clear D. Deletions cut 5 bases from V and 2 bases from J, with 7 bases between. The CDR3 covers 12 residues. The CDR3 nucleotides are TGTGCCAGCAGTACTGATCCCTACGAGCAGTACTTC. Amino acid sequence: CASSTDPYEQYF.

V and J are TRBV20-1 and TRBJ2-1; either TRBD1 or TRBD2 may supply D (5 bases each). CDR3 length: 15 amino acids. Germline assignment: CDR1 DFQATT and CDR2 SNEGSKA (reference sequence). Trimming took 1 base from V and 4 from J, leaving 14 bases between them. In DNA form, the CDR3 reads TGCAGTGCTAGAGCCCTTACTAGGGGATACAATGAGCAGTTCTTC. Residues: CSARALTRGYNEQFF.

There are a few counts of this clonotype. The chain carries TRBV3-1 and TRBJ1-1; D is ambiguous. Germline V lookup: CDR1 LGHDT, CDR2 YNNKEL (reference sequence). This CDR3 contains 14 residues. Trimming removed 1 base from V and 0 bases from J, with 6 bases in between. The CDR3 nucleotides read TGTGCCAGCAGCCAAGGGTACATGAACACTGAAGCTTTCTTT. Its translation is CASSQGYMNTEAFF.

The DNA for the CDR3 is TGTGCCATCAGTGAGTGGAGTAGCGGTGGAAACACCATATATTTT. Translation gives CAISEWSSGGNTIYF. V gene TRBV10-3 combines with J gene TRBJ1-3; D unresolved. Trimming pared 1 base from V and 3 bases from J, leaving 10 bases between. The CDR3 has 15 amino acids. Germline-derived CDR1 and CDR2 are ENHRY and SYGVKD.

This sequence joins TRBV20-1 and TRBJ1-5, with D perhaps TRBD1 (5 bases). Between the trimmed V and J ends, which lost 1 base and 7 bases, there was a span of 14 bases. The V gene's germline CDR1 is DFQATT and CDR2 SNEGSKA (reference sequence). The CDR3 is 14 residues long. The CDR3 nucleotides read TGCAGTGCTAGAGGCATGGACTGGGGCCAGCCCCAGCATTTT. It encodes CSARGMDWGQPQHF.

In this sample, this clonotype turned up a few times. This sequence joins TRBV10-3 and TRBJ2-1; no clear D gene. CDR1 and CDR2 from the germline V gene are ENHRY and SYGVKD. The CDR3 loop spans 15 amino acids. V lost 3 bases to trimming and J lost 0 bases, with 9 bases between them. The CDR3 DNA is TGTGCCATCAGTGATACTATCCCCTCCTACAATGAGCAGTTCTTC. It encodes CAISDTIPSYNEQFF.

J is TRBJ2-3 and V is TRBV6-5; perhaps D is TRBD1 or TRBD2 (5 bases each). Trimming cost V 2 bases and J 2 bases, with 8 bases left between them. Germline lookup yields CDR1 MNHEY and CDR2 SVGAGI. This CDR3 spans 14 amino acids. In DNA form, the CDR3 reads TGTGCCAGCAGTTACCGGGGCTACACAGATACGCAGTATTTT. Translated, it gives CASSYRGYTDTQYF.

The chain employs TRBV27 and TRBJ2-5; 10 positions match TRBD1. This CDR3 is built from 16 residues. Germline CDR1 reads MNHEY; CDR2 reads SMNVEV (reference sequence). V gave up 6 bases and J gave up 2 bases; unmatched junction bases: 9. The CDR3 bases are TGTGCCAGCAGCCCACTCGGGGACAGGGGACAAGAGACCCAGTACTTC. Translated: CASSPLGDRGQETQYF.

The chain is built from TRBV27 and TRBJ2-5; a possible D gene is TRBD1 (6 bases). Trimming removed 3 bases from V and 1 base from J, with 12 bases in between. CDR1 and CDR2 (germline): MNHEY, SMNVEV (reference sequence). This CDR3 region has 15 residues. CDR3 protein: CASSFMGATQETQYF. The CDR3 DNA reads as TGTGCCAGCAGTTTTATGGGGGCCACCCAAGAGACCCAGTACTTC.